One and the same sample provided the 30 T cell receptor beta chains below, sequenced in a study of blood T cells in healthy people across ages. Alongside a J-beta primer mix, a sample-barcoded 5' primer served in a second PCR lasting about 6 to 11 cycles. TCRdb reprocessed the 5' RACE reads via MiXCR and lists one record per CDR3 protein. The repertoire holds around 520,000 distinct CDR3 sequences, with approximately 26% as singletons. These data were likewise used in another study, on T cells of mothers and their children.

What was sequenced was blood. The origin of the receptors is a boy between 2 and 10 years old in good health.

CDR3 bases: TGCGCCAGCAGCTTGGGGTTTTCGGGAATGGACGAGCAGTACTTC. Residues: CASSLGFSGMDEQYF. The chain recombines TRBV5-1 with TRBJ2-7; a weak D match, TRBD2 (5 bases). The CDR3 has 15 residues. V lost 0 bases and J 5 bases, leaving 15 bases between the germline ends. Germline CDR1 is SGHRS and CDR2 is YFSETQ.

This clonotype occurred many times. V usage is TRBV5-1 and J usage is TRBJ1-1, with a tentative D call TRBD1 (6 bases). Per germline, CDR1 SGHRS and CDR2 YFSETQ. With 4 bases removed from V and 1 base from J, the gap between germline ends came to 11 bases. This CDR3 region has 14 residues. The CDR3 reads CASSPGHTNTEAFF. In DNA form, the CDR3 reads TGCGCCAGCAGCCCGGGACACACGAACACTGAAGCTTTCTTT.

This clonotype was seen many times. V usage is TRBV12-3 or TRBV12-4 and J usage is TRBJ1-5; D may be TRBD1 (5 bases). Trimming stripped 5 bases from V and 9 bases from J, with 23 bases between. The CDR3 is made up of 16 amino acids. In nucleotides, the CDR3 is TGTGCCAGCAGTAGCGCTGGGGGGACGGGTCAAGGGCCCCAGCATTTT. Protein sequence: CASSSAGGTGQGPQHF.

The rearrangement joins TRBV20-1 to TRBJ2-7, with TRBD2 matching 9 bases. V was pared by 5 bases and J by 0 bases, with 5 bases of the junction left unmatched. The CDR3 is 14 amino acids. Germline values: CDR1 DFQATT, CDR2 SNEGSKA (reference sequence). This CDR3 is CSARRLAASYEQYF. CDR3 nucleotide sequence: TGCAGTGCTCGCAGACTAGCGGCCTCCTACGAGCAGTACTTC.

The rearrangement links TRBV29-1 to TRBJ2-7, with D perhaps TRBD1 (6 bases). V was trimmed by 6 bases and J by 3 bases, leaving 15 bases between them. Germline assignment: CDR1 SQVTM and CDR2 ANQGSEA. CDR3 length equals 13 residues. This CDR3 is CSVESGVGYEQYF. CDR3 nucleotide sequence: TGCAGCGTGGAGTCAGGGGTAGGCTACGAGCAGTACTTC.

This clonotype was seen a few times. This chain uses TRBV10-2 with TRBJ2-7, with D perhaps TRBD2 (6 bases). CDR1 and CDR2 (germline): WSHSY, SAAADI. This CDR3 comprises 14 residues. Trimming removed 5 bases from V and 3 bases from J, with 14 bases in between. CDR3 sequence (DNA): TGCGCCAGCAGTACGAGCGGGTACCTCTACGAGCAGTACTTC. Amino acid sequence: CASSTSGYLYEQYF.

Worth noting for this clonotype: At one of its ends the junction is not consistent with the germline gene, which may arise from a read error. This chain joins TRBV9 and TRBJ2-5; no firm D call. In germline, CDR1 is SGDLS, CDR2 YYNGEE. CDR3 size: 14 residues. CDR3 sequence (DNA): TGTGCCGGCAGCAAGGACGGCTTCCAAGAGACCCAGTACTTC. This sequence encodes CAGSKDGFQETQYF. Variable domain in full (rest from reference TRBV9 and TRBJ2-5): DSGVTQTPKHLITATGQRVTLRCSPRSGDLSVYWYQQSLDQGLQFLIQYYNGEERAKGNILERFSAQQFPDLHSELNLSSLELGDSALYFCAGSKDGFQETQYFGPGTRLLVL.

The genes are TRBV18 and TRBJ1-1; D possibly corresponds to TRBD1 (5 bases). CDR1 is KGHSH and CDR2 is LQKENI in the germline V gene. This CDR3 is built from 15 residues. The V and J ends lost 1 base and 3 bases respectively, with 12 bases between them. CDR3 DNA sequence: TGTGCCAGCTCACCACAGGGGCAGAGTTACACTGAAGCTTTCTTT. Protein sequence: CASSPQGQSYTEAFF.

This clonotype was detected many times. This chain links TRBV7-2 with TRBJ2-5, with D maybe TRBD2 (6 bases). With 7 bases removed from V and 5 bases from J, the gap between germline ends came to 20 bases. This CDR3 region has 15 residues. The germline CDR1 and CDR2 sequences are SGHTA and FQGNSA. The DNA of the CDR3 is TGTGCCAGCACCCTCGCCTCCGGGAGTGCGGAGACCCAGTACTTC. Its protein is CASTLASGSAETQYF.

This clonotype turned up a few times. V is TRBV10-2 and J is TRBJ1-4; the D gene is possibly TRBD1 (6 bases). The CDR3 runs to 13 residues. The germline V gene has CDR1 WSHSY and CDR2 SAAADI. V lost 2 bases, J lost 13 bases, and 14 bases lay in between. CDR3 amino acids: CASSERGAVTLFF. Written as DNA, the CDR3 is TGCGCCAGCAGTGAGCGGGGGGCTGTAACACTGTTTTTT.

J is TRBJ1-2 and V is TRBV12-3 or TRBV12-4; D possibly corresponds to TRBD1 (6 bases). This CDR3 has 16 amino acids. V lost 6 bases, J lost 2 bases, and 19 bases lay in between. CDR3 in DNA: TGTGCCAGCAGCCAGGGGCAGTCTACCTCGAACTATGGCTACACCTTC. Translation gives CASSQGQSTSNYGYTF.

The chain carries TRBV12-3 or TRBV12-4 and TRBJ2-1; 7 nucleotides line up with TRBD1. CDR3 length equals 15 residues. V shed 7 bases and J 4 bases; nucleotides not matched to a gene: 10. DNA of the CDR3: TGTGCCAGCACCTTTGGGGACAGAACTTACAATGAGCAGTTCTTC. Translating gives CASTFGDRTYNEQFF.

The chain joins TRBV12-5 to TRBJ2-7; 10 bases line up with TRBD2. This CDR3 comprises 13 residues. V trimming: 9 bases; J trimming: 6 bases; junction bases outside the gene matches: 8. Germline V gene lookup returns CDR1 LGHNT and CDR2 FRNRAP. CDR3 bases: TGTGCTAGCCTCTCTAGCGGGGGCGGCGAGCAGTACTTC. Amino acids: CASLSSGGGEQYF.

This clonotype was seen more than once but under ten times. V and J are TRBV6-5 and TRBJ2-2, with D perhaps matching TRBD1 (5 bases). Trimming shortened V by 0 bases and J by 3 bases, and 17 bases separated the two germline ends. This CDR3 region has 18 residues. Per the germline V gene, CDR1 is MNHEY and CDR2 is SVGAGI. The CDR3 here is CASSYSKLAEGDTGELFF. Here the CDR3 DNA reads TGTGCCAGCAGTTACTCGAAGCTGGCAGAAGGGGACACCGGGGAGCTGTTTTTT.

V gene TRBV12-3 or TRBV12-4 combines with J gene TRBJ2-7, with no clear D. Trimming removed 4 bases at V and 0 bases at J, with 7 bases between. This CDR3 region has 13 residues. CDR3 nucleotide sequence: TGTGCCAGCAGTTACAGACACTCCTACGAGCAGTACTTC. Protein product: CASSYRHSYEQYF.

This clonotype was observed a few times. The chain joins TRBV29-1 to TRBJ2-1; no definite D call. The V gene lost 4 bases and the J gene lost 7 bases, with 11 bases spanning the gap. The V gene's germline CDR1 is SQVTM and CDR2 ANQGSEA. CDR3 length: 12 amino acids. This chain's CDR3 is CSVGGVGNEQFF. The CDR3 bases are TGCAGCGTTGGCGGAGTGGGTAATGAGCAGTTCTTC.

This clonotype was seen a few times. The chain has TRBV28 and TRBJ2-2, with 7 bases identical to TRBD1. V lost 5 bases and J lost 5; bases outside the gene matches: 2. The germline V gene encodes CDR1 MDHEN and CDR2 SYDVKM. The CDR3 is 13 residues long. CDR3 coding DNA: TGTGCCAGCAGTGTGACAGGGACCGGGGAGCTGTTTTTT. It translates to CASSVTGTGELFF.

The chain joins TRBV20-1 to TRBJ2-1, with D maybe TRBD1 (6 bases). Trimming shortened V by 1 base and J by 10 bases, and 14 bases separated the two germline ends. CDR3 length equals 13 residues. Germline CDR1 and CDR2: DFQATT and SNEGSKA (reference sequence). CDR3 in amino acids: CSARVPRGPEQFF. In DNA, the CDR3 is TGCAGTGCTAGAGTACCCAGGGGCCCAGAGCAGTTCTTC.

The chain links TRBV12-3 or TRBV12-4 to TRBJ2-5; tentatively, D is TRBD1 (6 bases). This CDR3 is 14 amino acids long. The V end was cut by 5 bases, the J end by 4 bases, with 14 bases between. The CDR3 spells CASSPAGAGETQYF. CDR3 DNA: TGTGCCAGCAGTCCCGCAGGGGCGGGAGAGACCCAGTACTTC.

The chain has TRBV5-1 and TRBJ2-3; D not resolved. V was trimmed by 0 bases and J by 2 bases, leaving 7 bases between them. This CDR3 contains 14 residues. Germline CDR1 SGHRS, CDR2 YFSETQ. CDR3 sequence reads: CASSLGDPTDTQYF. DNA for the CDR3: TGCGCCAGCAGCTTGGGGGATCCCACAGATACGCAGTATTTT.

The chain has TRBV2 and TRBJ1-5, with 7 positions matching TRBD1. CDR1 and CDR2 (germline): SNHLY, FYNNEI. Trimming removed 6 bases from V and 7 bases from J; junction bases left unmatched: 9. The CDR3 length is 14 residues. CDR3 in DNA: TGTGCCAGCAGCACTAGACAGGGAAGGCAGCCCCAGCATTTT. Protein: CASSTRQGRQPQHF. Using reference TRBV2 and TRBJ1-5 for the parts outside the CDR3, the full variable domain is EPEVTQTPSHQVTQMGQEVILRCVPISNHLYFYWYRQILGQKVEFLVSFYNNEISEKSEIFDDQFSVERPDGSNFTLKIRSTKLEDSAMYFCASSTRQGRQPQHFGDGTRLSIL.

This clonotype was detected a few times. The genes are TRBV4-3 and TRBJ2-1, with TRBD2 identical over 10 bases. This CDR3 region has 16 residues. J lost 1 base, V lost 2 bases, and 2 bases had no gene match. Germline CDR1 is LGHNA and CDR2 is YSLEER. DNA of the CDR3: TGCGCCAGCAGCCAATCTAGCGGGAGATCCTACAATGAGCAGTTCTTC. Protein product: CASSQSSGRSYNEQFF.

This clonotype was found a few times. V usage is TRBV13 and J usage is TRBJ1-1; no firm D call. Per the germline V gene, CDR1 is PRHDT and CDR2 is FYEKMQ (reference sequence). The CDR3 length is 16 residues. V was clipped by 5 bases and J by 4 bases, with 20 bases between them. The CDR3 is CASSPRWGMRPTEAFF. The DNA for the CDR3 is TGTGCCAGCAGCCCTCGGTGGGGAATGAGACCCACTGAAGCTTTCTTT.

The V gene is TRBV20-1, the J gene TRBJ1-2, with 7 bases matching TRBD1. CDR1 and CDR2 from the germline V gene are DFQATT and SNEGSKA (reference sequence). The ends lost 0 bases at V and 2 bases at J; junction bases unmatched: 21. The CDR3 contains 20 residues. CDR3 DNA sequence: TGCAGTGCTAGAGATCATTTGGGGGATAACCACAGGGGCTTAAACTATGGCTACACCTTC. Translated: CSARDHLGDNHRGLNYGYTF.

This clonotype was counted only a few times. The rearrangement links TRBV9 to TRBJ2-1; no firm D call. Trimming removed 3 bases from V and 8 bases from J, with 12 bases in between. This CDR3 is built from 13 residues. Germline loops: CDR1 SGDLS, CDR2 YYNGEE. The CDR3 DNA is TGTGCCAGCAGCGGATGGAGAGGCGATGAGCAGTTCTTC. As protein: CASSGWRGDEQFF.

Points on this clonotype: Mismatch with germline at one junction end may stem from a read error. The V and J genes are TRBV20-1 and TRBJ2-2, with D possibly being TRBD2 (5 bases). CDR3 length: 15 amino acids. Germline V gene lookup returns CDR1 DFQATT and CDR2 SNEGSKA (reference sequence). This CDR3 reads CSARVGRGNAGELFF. The DNA of the CDR3 is TGCAGTGCTAGAGTGGGGAGAGGGAACGCCGGGGAACTGTTTTTT.

V gene TRBV27 combines with J gene TRBJ2-3; weak D call: TRBD2 (7 bases). CDR1 and CDR2 (germline): MNHEY, SMNVEV (reference sequence). The CDR3 sequence is 13 residues long. Between the trimmed V and J ends, which lost 3 bases and 7 bases, there was a span of 11 bases. CDR3 coding DNA: TGTGCCAGCAGTTTGGGGGGGGCGAATACGCAGTATTTT. This gives the protein CASSLGGANTQYF.

The chain uses TRBV7-9 and TRBJ1-5; a possible D gene is TRBD1 (5 bases). Trimming shortened V by 6 bases and J by 6 bases, and 18 bases separated the two germline ends. This CDR3 is built from 15 residues. Germline V lookup: CDR1 SEHNR, CDR2 FQNEAQ (reference sequence). The CDR3 sequence is CASRAGTPEGQPQHF. The DNA for the CDR3 is TGTGCCAGCAGAGCCGGGACCCCCGAGGGTCAGCCCCAGCATTTT. Using reference TRBV7-9 and TRBJ1-5 for the parts outside the CDR3, the full variable domain is DTGVSQNPRHKITKRGQNVTFRCDPISEHNRLYWYRQTLGQGPEFLTYFQNEAQLEKSRLLSDRFSAERPKGSFSTLEIQRTEQGDSAMYLCASRAGTPEGQPQHFGDGTRLSIL.

This chain links TRBV9 with TRBJ1-4; D is ambiguous. The CDR3 is made up of 15 amino acids. Germline CDR1 and CDR2: SGDLS and YYNGEE. Trimming removed 7 bases from V and 8 bases from J, with 21 bases in between. The CDR3 DNA reads TGTGCCAGCGGTCGAGGCGGGAATTTCGAAGAAAAACTGTTTTTT. Translating gives CASGRGGNFEEKLFF. Together with reference TRBV9 and TRBJ1-4, the CDR3 gives the full variable domain: DSGVTQTPKHLITATGQRVTLRCSPRSGDLSVYWYQQSLDQGLQFLIQYYNGEERAKGNILERFSAQQFPDLHSELNLSSLELGDSALYFCASGRGGNFEEKLFFGSGTQLSVL.

In this sample, this clonotype turned up a few times. The chain uses TRBV5-5 and TRBJ1-4; 9 bases align to TRBD1. V lost 1 base to trimming and J lost 4 bases; unmatched junction nucleotides: 5. Germline V lookup: CDR1 SGHKS, CDR2 YYEKEE (reference sequence). This CDR3 spans 16 amino acids. The CDR3 here is CASSLWGTGLNEKLFF. The CDR3 nucleotides are TGTGCCAGCAGCTTGTGGGGGACAGGGCTTAATGAAAAACTGTTTTTT.